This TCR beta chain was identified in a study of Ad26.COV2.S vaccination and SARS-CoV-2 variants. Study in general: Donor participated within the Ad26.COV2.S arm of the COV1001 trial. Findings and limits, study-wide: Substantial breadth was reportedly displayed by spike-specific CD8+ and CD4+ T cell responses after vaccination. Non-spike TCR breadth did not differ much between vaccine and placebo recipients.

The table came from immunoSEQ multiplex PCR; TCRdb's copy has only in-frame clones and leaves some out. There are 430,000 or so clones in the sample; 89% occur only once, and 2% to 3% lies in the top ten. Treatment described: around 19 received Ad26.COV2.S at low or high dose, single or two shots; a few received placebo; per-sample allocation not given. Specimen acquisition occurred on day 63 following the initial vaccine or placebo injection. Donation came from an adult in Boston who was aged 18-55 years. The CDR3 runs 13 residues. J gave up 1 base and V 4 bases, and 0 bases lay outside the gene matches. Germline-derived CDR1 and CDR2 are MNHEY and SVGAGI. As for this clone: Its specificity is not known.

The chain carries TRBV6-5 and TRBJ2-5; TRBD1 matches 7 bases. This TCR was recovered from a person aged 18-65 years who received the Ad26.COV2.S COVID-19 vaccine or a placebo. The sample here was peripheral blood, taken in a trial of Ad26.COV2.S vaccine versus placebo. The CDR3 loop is CASSWDSQETQYF. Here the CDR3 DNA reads TGTGCCAGCAGTTGGGACAGCCAAGAGACCCAGTACTTC.